The 14 T cell receptor beta chains in this list originate from one sample, sequenced in a study of blood T cell repertoires in COVID-19. The data were produced by immunoSEQ multiplex PCR, yet TCRdb's version contains in-frame clones alone and is incomplete. The table shows 180,000 or so clones, with about 80% occurring only once. Material for sequencing was PBMCs or T cells enriched from blood (not recorded which). These receptors all stem from a man over 45 who had recovered from COVID-19.

This clone was counted between two and nine times. The CDR3 spells CASSPGQVLDTQYF. The CDR3 region has the DNA TGTGCCAGCAGCCCTGGACAGGTGTTGGATACGCAGTATTTT. This chain joins TRBV7-8 and TRBJ2-3, with 7 nucleotides matching TRBD1. This CDR3 spans 14 amino acids. Germline CDR1 is SGHVS and CDR2 is FQNEAQ. The V gene end was trimmed by 5 bases and the J gene end by 6 bases; junction bases not matched to a gene: 8.

The CDR3 sequence is CASSLLQGFGEAFF. The CDR3, as DNA: TGTGCCAGCAGCTTACTACAGGGTTTCGGGGAAGCTTTCTTT. The chain carries TRBV11-1 and TRBJ1-1, with a tentative D call TRBD1 (6 bases). CDR1 SGHAT and CDR2 FQDESV come from the germline V gene (reference sequence). The CDR3 consists of 14 residues. With 2 bases removed from V and 8 bases from J, the gap between germline ends came to 15 bases.

This clone was seen only once. The chain has TRBV7-3 and TRBJ1-1; D is uncertain. CDR1 is SGHTA, CDR2 FQGTGA, per germline. V lost 5 bases and J 5 bases, leaving 12 bases between the germline ends. This CDR3 has 13 residues. The CDR3 region has the DNA TGTGCCAGCAGCACCCACCCTACGACTGAAGCTTTCTTT. It translates to CASSTHPTTEAFF. Using reference TRBV7-3 and TRBJ1-1 for the parts outside the CDR3, the full variable domain is GAGVSQTPSNKVTEKGKYVELRCDPISGHTALYWYRQSLGQGPEFLIYFQGTGAADDSGLPNDRFFAVRPEGSVSTLKIQRTERGDSAVYLCASSTHPTTEAFFGQGTRLTVV.

This chain connects TRBV11-2 to TRBJ2-7, with D maybe TRBD2 (5 bases). Looked up from germline, CDR1 is SGHAT and CDR2 is FQNNGV. CDR3 size: 15 residues. Trimming pared 0 bases from V and 2 bases from J, leaving 11 bases between. The CDR3 loop is CASSLDRGSTYEQYF. The CDR3 coding sequence is TGTGCCAGCAGCTTAGATCGGGGATCTACCTACGAGCAGTACTTC.

The rearrangement uses TRBV5-1 and TRBJ1-1; 7 nucleotides line up with TRBD1. The CDR3 loop spans 14 amino acids. Germline loops: CDR1 SGHRS, CDR2 YFSETQ. V shed 3 bases and J 3 bases; nucleotides not matched to a gene: 5. In DNA form, the CDR3 reads TGCGCCAGCAGCTCGGGACAGTGGGACACTGAAGCTTTCTTT. Its protein product is CASSSGQWDTEAFF. The entire variable domain, with the rest obtained from reference TRBV5-1 and TRBJ1-1, is as follows: KAGVTQTPRYLIKTRGQQVTLSCSPISGHRSVSWYQQTPGQGLQFLFEYFSETQRNKGNFPGRFSGRQFSNSRSEMNVSTLELGDSALYLCASSSGQWDTEAFFGQGTRLTVV.

The chain employs TRBV3-1 (or the pseudogene TRBV3-2) and TRBJ2-7; D perhaps matches TRBD1 (6 bases). V dropped 8 bases and J dropped 5 bases, with 13 bases sitting between them. Germline CDR1 is LGHDT and CDR2 is YNNKEL (reference sequence). CDR3 size: 12 residues. The CDR3 here is CASGNRVDEQYF. The CDR3 nucleotides read TGTGCCAGCGGCAACAGGGTGGACGAGCAGTACTTC.

The chain links TRBV28 to TRBJ1-1, with TRBD1 matching 7 bases. The V gene end was trimmed by 4 bases and the J gene end by 7 bases; junction bases not matched to a gene: 3. The CDR3 is 12 amino acids. Germline lookup yields CDR1 MDHEN and CDR2 SYDVKM. CDR3 protein: CASSSGQDEAFF. CDR3 bases: TGTGCCAGCAGTTCAGGACAGGATGAAGCTTTCTTT. Together with reference TRBV28 and TRBJ1-1, the CDR3 gives the full variable domain: DVKVTQSSRYLVKRTGEKVFLECVQDMDHENMFWYRQDPGLGLRLIYFSYDVKMKEKGDIPEGYSVSREKKERFSLILESASTNQTSMYLCASSSGQDEAFFGQGTRLTVV.

The rearrangement joins TRBV28 to TRBJ2-7; 10 bases line up with TRBD2. V lost 4 bases and J lost 4; bases outside the gene matches: 10. The CDR3 extends over 16 amino acids. CDR1 and CDR2 (germline): MDHEN, SYDVKM. CDR3 sequence reads: CASSSLSSGSSYEQYF. The CDR3 nucleotides are TGTGCCAGCAGTTCGCTGTCTAGCGGGAGTTCGTACGAGCAGTACTTC.

The rearrangement links TRBV28 to TRBJ1-2; D is undetermined. In germline, CDR1 is MDHEN, CDR2 SYDVKM. Trimming cost V 4 bases and J 8 bases, with 20 bases left between them. The CDR3 has 15 residues. DNA for the CDR3: TGTGCCAGCAGTTCCCGCCGCGAGGGCCGCCGGGGCTACACCTTC. Encoded protein: CASSSRREGRRGYTF.

The chain uses TRBV6-5 and TRBJ2-5; D call uncertain. CDR1 and CDR2 (germline): MNHEY, SVGAGI. V dropped 4 bases and J dropped 7 bases, with 19 bases sitting between them. There are 15 residues in the CDR3. The CDR3 sequence: CASSSVLTPQRTQYF. In nucleotides, the CDR3 is TGTGCCAGCAGTTCCGTCTTGACACCCCAGAGGACCCAGTACTTC.

The chain joins TRBV5-1 to TRBJ2-5; TRBD2 is a possible D gene (7 bases). Germline CDR1 SGHRS, CDR2 YFSETQ. Trimming shortened V by 6 bases and J by 2 bases, and 17 bases separated the two germline ends. CDR3 length: 15 amino acids. The CDR3 DNA follows: TGCGCCAGCACCTCGAGGAGGGGGGGGCAAGAGACCCAGTACTTC. Protein sequence: CASTSRRGGQETQYF.

The chain couples TRBV14 to TRBJ2-7; D is perhaps TRBD2 (5 bases). Looked up from germline, CDR1 is SGHDN and CDR2 is FVKESK. Deletions cut 1 base from V and 4 bases from J, with 17 bases between. This CDR3 has 16 residues. For the CDR3, the DNA is TGTGCCAGCAGCCAAGGGTCGCCAGCGGTTATGTACGAGCAGTACTTC. It yields the protein CASSQGSPAVMYEQYF.

The rearrangement links TRBV12-5 to TRBJ1-2; 7 positions match TRBD1. Germline loops: CDR1 LGHNT, CDR2 FRNRAP. CDR3 length: 15 residues. J lost 0 bases, V lost 7 bases, and 8 bases had no gene match. The CDR3 loop reads CASALVGTANYGYTF. The DNA of the CDR3 is TGTGCTAGTGCCCTGGTGGGGACAGCTAACTATGGCTACACCTTC.

The chain employs TRBV7-9 and TRBJ1-4; the D gene is possibly TRBD1 (6 bases). The CDR3 runs 16 residues. Germline CDR1 is SEHNR and CDR2 is FQNEAQ (reference sequence). Trimming took off 5 bases at V and 0 bases at J, with 13 bases between the two ends. CDR3 amino acids: CASSLGQIATNEKLFF. The CDR3 DNA sequence: TGTGCCAGCAGCCTAGGACAGATTGCAACTAATGAAAAACTGTTTTTT.